This TCR beta chain is from a study of blood T cells in healthy people across ages (dated by TCRdb to between 2015 and 2016). Concerning the study at large: Template switching captured roughly one uniquely barcoded TCR beta cDNA molecule per two T cells in model experiments. Four age groups were formed from the donors: young (average roughly 15 years), middle-aged (approximately 40), aged (about 62) and long-lived (roughly 88). To avoid experimental bias, donors of different ages were randomly spread across the sequencing lanes. The study analyzed two additional independent replicas of 1 million unique cDNA reads from the same blood draw for two donors, one aged 18 to 29 and one aged 80 or older. The study measured age-related changes in TCR beta repertoire diversity using deep sequencing normalized with unique cDNA molecular identifiers. Study-wide findings and limitations: Compared with the aged group, more naive CD4+ T cells, fewer expanded clones and increased TCR diversity were shown by the long-lived group, suggesting age selection. Bulk unsorted PBMC profiling prevented conclusive comparison of naive and antigen-experienced compartments. Estimates of total diversity based on one million sequenced T cells were considered lower bounds and underestimates. The CMV infection status of donors was not known, potentially confounding age-related changes in expanded clonotypes. The percentage of naive T cells measured by flow cytometry correlated strongly with observed TCR beta diversity. As age increased, observed TCR beta diversity per million T cells dropped in a roughly linear way, and a significant reduction was already evident by age about 36.

Libraries came from 5' RACE. The sequencing machine was an Illumina HiSeq 2500. A second PCR of about 7 to 12 cycles was run with a J-beta primer mix and a sample-barcoded 5' primer. Each TCR beta cDNA molecule received a unique molecular identifier from a template-switch 5' adaptor carrying 12 random nucleotides. Each sample yielded at least 3 million CDR3-containing paired-end reads. The Mint cDNA synthesis kit, primed by a TRBC-specific oligonucleotide, was used to synthesize first-strand cDNA from all RNA. All cDNA was treated with uracil-DNA glycosylase and then went through a first 18-cycle PCR with the universal primers M1SS and BC2_uni_R. The published analysis was carried out like this. Each sample was normalized by randomly selecting 1 million high-quality reads, each carrying a distinct molecular identifier. Instead of being binned into consensus sequences, reads that shared molecular identifiers were thrown out. MiTCR, run with a Q25 quality threshold and the strictest error-elimination algorithm, handled CDR3 identification, clonotype clustering and error correction. A nonparametric unseen species model with Euler transformation was used to estimate lower-bound total TCR beta diversity. The raw public reads went through TCRdb reprocessing: fastp at Q25, MiXCR clone calling, in-frame beta chains kept. Rows matching on CDR3 protein sequence are summarized as one entry with the most common DNA and genes. These V and J calls rely on TCRdb rather than the paper's analysis. For this sample there are some 550,000 distinct CDR3 sequences; roughly 48% appear just once. About 22% of the sample is taken by the ten largest.

This clonotype was seen a handful of times. Its antigen is unknown. Per-base quality was not reported, and no clone a single base away is much larger than it. Relative to germline, V is 3 bases shorter and J is 2 bases shorter, with 20 bases between their ends. Taken from the germline V gene (reference sequence), the CDR1 and CDR2 loops are DFQATT and SNEGSKA. The CDR3 numbers 17 residues from cysteine through phenylalanine. Only the CDR3 portion is preserved as DNA: 51 bases, with reading frame beginning at the first base. The donors were about 40 Caucasian individuals from Russia, aged roughly 6 to 100 years, who were systemically healthy. Each donor gave ten milliliters of peripheral blood, drawn into EDTA-treated Vacutainer tubes. Ficoll-Paque density-gradient centrifugation was used to isolate PBMCs, with at least 6 million obtained per sample. Trizol reagent was used to extract total RNA from PBMCs, with at least 5 micrograms per sample. For every donor, an aliquot of PBMCs went through flow cytometry to measure the percentages of naive CD45RAhigh/CD27high T cells.

The TCR comes from a man at least 80 years old in good health. This chain joins TRBV20-1 to TRBJ1-5, with a tentative D gene TRBD1 over 5 matching bases. The sequencing input was blood. The sequence in DNA is TGCAGTGCTAGGAGGGTGGGGGTCCCAAAGGGCAATCAGCCCCAGCATTTT. Translation gives CSARRVGVPKGNQPQHF.